The T cell receptor (beta chain) described here comes from a study of graft-versus-host responses after intestinal transplantation. Study overall: Each transplant was multivisceral, liver-intestinal, or isolated intestinal.

The V gene lost 4 bases and the J gene lost 5 bases, with 8 bases spanning the gap. Germline-derived CDR1 and CDR2 are MDHEN and SYDVKM. CDR3 length equals 13 residues. Assay: immunoSEQ multiplex PCR; the TCRdb copy retains only in-frame clones and omits some. This table has about 19,000 clones, 86% appearing once. Study-level results: Early post-transplant falls in HvG clones accompanied the peak levels of circulating GvH clones.

Marrow collected post-transplant originated from the posterior iliac crest or another site. For this clone: Antigen unknown.

The material was bone marrow, obtained 120 to 130 days after transplant. V and J are TRBV28 and TRBJ2-2; TRBD1 might be the D (5 bases). This receptor was identified in a human patient who received an intestinal transplant, so some T cells may come from the graft donor. In nucleotides, the CDR3 is TGTGCCAGCAGTTCCCAGGGTACCGGGGAGCTGTTTTTT. It encodes CASSSQGTGELFF.